The rows below give T cell receptor beta chains drawn from one sample of a study of Ad26.COV2.S vaccination and SARS-CoV-2 variants. Using immunoSEQ multiplex PCR, the repertoire was profiled, and TCRdb retains in-frame clones only, with some absent. Found here are hundreds of thousands of clones, 89% of them singletons; the top ten hold 2.5%. The sample in question was peripheral blood, obtained in a trial of Ad26.COV2.S vaccine versus placebo. These receptors were obtained from a person aged 18 to 65 who received the Ad26.COV2.S COVID-19 vaccine or a placebo. Each CDR3 is given with its conserved first and last residue. D genes are given only for firm matches. A clone size is listed for some rows: how often the clone was seen (once, few, many), or a class if it is expanded.

V gene: TRBV6-1; clone size: few; J gene: TRBJ2-2; D gene: TRBD1; CDR3 protein: CASSEDREAGELFF; CDR3 DNA: TGTGCCAGCAGTGAGGACAGGGAGGCCGGGGAGCTGTTTTTT
V gene: TRBV30; clone size: NA; J gene: TRBJ1-2; D gene: NA; CDR3 protein: CAWSVGHVYGYTF; CDR3 DNA: TGTGCCTGGAGTGTAGGACACGTCTATGGCTACACCTTC
V gene: TRBV11-3; clone size: NA; J gene: TRBJ1-1; D gene: NA; CDR3 protein: CASSLDHRYTEAFF; CDR3 DNA: TGTGCCAGCAGCTTAGATCACAGGTACACTGAAGCTTTCTTT
V gene: TRBV4-1; clone size: few; J gene: TRBJ2-2; D gene: NA; CDR3 protein: CASSLLGTKLNTGELFF; CDR3 DNA: TGCGCCAGCAGCCTCCTTGGGACGAAGTTAAACACCGGGGAGCTGTTTTTT
V gene: TRBV4-2; clone size: few; J gene: TRBJ1-6; D gene: NA; CDR3 protein: CASSQDTVSRDSPLHF; CDR3 DNA: TGTGCCAGCAGCCAAGATACTGTTTCGAGGGATTCACCCCTCCACTTT
V gene: TRBV7-9; clone size: NA; J gene: TRBJ1-4; D gene: NA; CDR3 protein: CASSLGARGGNEKLFF; CDR3 DNA: TGTGCCAGCAGCCTTGGGGCCCGGGGGGGTAATGAAAAACTGTTTTTT
V gene: TRBV30; clone size: NA; J gene: TRBJ1-5; D gene: TRBD1; CDR3 protein: CAWSGSGTGFSNQPQHF; CDR3 DNA: TGTGCCTGGAGTGGGTCCGGGACAGGGTTTAGCAATCAGCCCCAGCATTTT
V gene: TRBV19; clone size: few; J gene: TRBJ1-6; D gene: NA; CDR3 protein: CASSPGRGYNSPLHF; CDR3 DNA: TGTGCCAGTTCCCCAGGGAGGGGCTATAATTCACCCCTCCACTTT
V gene: TRBV11-2; clone size: once; J gene: TRBJ2-1; D gene: NA; CDR3 protein: CASSLVGNAYNEQFF; CDR3 DNA: TGTGCCAGCAGCTTGGTGGGGAATGCCTACAATGAGCAGTTCTTC
V gene: TRBV7-3; clone size: NA; J gene: TRBJ1-2; D gene: NA; CDR3 protein: CASSLEHYNGYTF; CDR3 DNA: TGTGCCAGCAGCTTAGAGCATTATAATGGCTACACCTTC
V gene: TRBV2; clone size: NA; J gene: TRBJ2-1; D gene: NA; CDR3 protein: CASSTASVDEQFF; CDR3 DNA: TGTGCCAGCAGCACTGCTAGTGTCGATGAGCAGTTCTTC
V gene: TRBV10-3; clone size: NA; J gene: TRBJ1-2; D gene: NA; CDR3 protein: CAISELYANYGYTF; CDR3 DNA: TGTGCCATCAGTGAGTTATACGCTAACTATGGCTACACCTTC
V gene: TRBV12-2; clone size: NA; J gene: TRBJ2-3; D gene: NA; CDR3 protein: CASRPAGGLPNTDTQYF; CDR3 DNA: TGTGCAAGTCGCCCAGCGGGGGGGCTTCCCAACACAGATACGCAGTATTTT
V gene: TRBV7-2; clone size: NA; J gene: TRBJ1-2; D gene: NA; CDR3 protein: CASSSGGQHYGYTF; CDR3 DNA: TGTGCCAGCAGCTCCGGCGGCCAACACTACGGCTACACCTTC
V gene: TRBV9; clone size: NA; J gene: TRBJ1-2; D gene: NA; CDR3 protein: CASSVAGGNGYTF; CDR3 DNA: TGTGCCAGCAGCGTAGCCGGGGGCAATGGCTACACCTTC
V gene: TRBV11-3; clone size: NA; J gene: TRBJ2-1; D gene: NA; CDR3 protein: CASGELYNEQFF; CDR3 DNA: TGTGCCAGCGGGGAGCTCTACAATGAGCAGTTCTTC
V gene: TRBV28; clone size: NA; J gene: TRBJ1-6; D gene: NA; CDR3 protein: CASSLGNSPLHF; CDR3 DNA: TGTGCCAGCAGTTTGGGGAACTCACCCCTCCACTTT